This T cell receptor beta chain was sequenced in a study of OX40 agonist ivuxolimab in advanced cancers. The CDR3 contains 15 residues. In germline, CDR1 is SGHTA, CDR2 FQGTGA. Trimming took 4 bases from V and 2 from J, leaving 12 bases between them. Sequenced by immunoSEQ multiplex PCR; TCRdb stores in-frame clones only, minus some. Found here are over 20,000 clones, 80% to 90% of them singletons; the top ten hold 15% to 20%. The specimen was CD4+ or CD8+ T cells sorted from blood, collected in a trial of the OX40 agonist ivuxolimab. The receptor was derived from an adult with an advanced solid tumor such as melanoma, head and neck, liver or kidney cancer. The chain has TRBV7-3 and TRBJ2-1; no clear D. For the CDR3, the DNA is TGTGCCAGCAGCTCTGCCCCCGGCCCCTACAATGAGCAGTTCTTC. Translated, it gives CASSSAPGPYNEQFF.